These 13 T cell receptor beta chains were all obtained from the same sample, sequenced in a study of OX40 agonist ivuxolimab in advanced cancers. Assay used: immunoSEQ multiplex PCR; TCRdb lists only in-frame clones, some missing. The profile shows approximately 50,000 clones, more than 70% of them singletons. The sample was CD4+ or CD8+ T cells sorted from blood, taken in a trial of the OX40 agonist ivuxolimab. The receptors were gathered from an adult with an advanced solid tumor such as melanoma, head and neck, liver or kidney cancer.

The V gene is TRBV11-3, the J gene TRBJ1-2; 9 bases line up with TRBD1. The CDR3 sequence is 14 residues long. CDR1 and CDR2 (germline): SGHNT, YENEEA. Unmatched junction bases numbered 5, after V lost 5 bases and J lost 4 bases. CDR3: CASSLGTGSYGYTF. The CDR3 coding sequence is TGTGCCAGCAGCCTTGGGACAGGGAGCTATGGCTACACCTTC.

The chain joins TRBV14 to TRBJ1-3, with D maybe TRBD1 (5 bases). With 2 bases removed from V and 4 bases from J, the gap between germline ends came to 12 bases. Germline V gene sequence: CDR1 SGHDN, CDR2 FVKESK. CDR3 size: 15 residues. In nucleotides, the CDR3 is TGTGCCAGCAGCCAATTCGGGGCGGGAGGAAACACCATATATTTT. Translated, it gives CASSQFGAGGNTIYF.

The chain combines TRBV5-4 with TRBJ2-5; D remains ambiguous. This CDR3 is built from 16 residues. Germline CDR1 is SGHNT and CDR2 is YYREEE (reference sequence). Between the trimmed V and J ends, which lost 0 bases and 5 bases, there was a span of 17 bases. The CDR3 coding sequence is TGTGCCAGCAGCTTGGGATCTTCGTCGGGTTCCGAGACCCAGTACTTC. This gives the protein CASSLGSSSGSETQYF.

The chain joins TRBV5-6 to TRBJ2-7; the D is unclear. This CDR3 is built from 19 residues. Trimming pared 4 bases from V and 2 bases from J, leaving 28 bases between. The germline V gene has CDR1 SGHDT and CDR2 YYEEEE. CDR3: CASSPQTPLSASFPYEQYF. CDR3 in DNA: TGTGCCAGCAGCCCACAGACGCCGCTCTCTGCCTCTTTCCCCTACGAGCAGTACTTC.

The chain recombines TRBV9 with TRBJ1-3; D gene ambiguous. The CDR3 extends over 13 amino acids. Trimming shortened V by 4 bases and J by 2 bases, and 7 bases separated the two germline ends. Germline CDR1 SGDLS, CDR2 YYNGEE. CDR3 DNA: TGTGCCAGCAGCCCATCCCCTGGAAACACCATATATTTT. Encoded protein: CASSPSPGNTIYF. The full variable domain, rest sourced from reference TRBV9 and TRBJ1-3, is DSGVTQTPKHLITATGQRVTLRCSPRSGDLSVYWYQQSLDQGLQFLIQYYNGEERAKGNILERFSAQQFPDLHSELNLSSLELGDSALYFCASSPSPGNTIYFGEGSWLTVV.

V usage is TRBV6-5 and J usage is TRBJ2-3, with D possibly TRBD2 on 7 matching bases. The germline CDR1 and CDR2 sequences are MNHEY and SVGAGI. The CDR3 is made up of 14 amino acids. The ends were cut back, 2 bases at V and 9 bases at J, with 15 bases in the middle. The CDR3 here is CASSYGGGPGTQYF. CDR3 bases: TGTGCCAGCAGTTACGGGGGGGGGCCGGGGACGCAGTATTTT.

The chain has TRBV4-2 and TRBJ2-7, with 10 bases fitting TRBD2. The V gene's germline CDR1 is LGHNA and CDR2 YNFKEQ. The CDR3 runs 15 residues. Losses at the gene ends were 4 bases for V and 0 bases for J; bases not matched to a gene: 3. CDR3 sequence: CASSRTSGDSYEQYF. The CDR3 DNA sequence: TGTGCCAGCAGCCGAACTAGCGGGGACTCCTACGAGCAGTACTTC.

This CDR3 is CASSVAGETSGRNEQFF. The CDR3 region has the DNA TGTGCCAGCAGCGTAGCGGGTGAGACTAGCGGGAGGAATGAGCAGTTCTTC. The chain has TRBV9 and TRBJ2-1; 13 bases line up with TRBD2. Germline CDR1 is SGDLS and CDR2 is YYNGEE. V shed 0 bases and J 7 bases; nucleotides not matched to a gene: 7. The length of the CDR3 is 17 residues.

The CDR3 sequence: CASNRRLAGGLAGELFF. In DNA, the CDR3 is TGTGCCAGTAATAGGCGGCTAGCGGGAGGGTTGGCCGGGGAGCTGTTTTTT. The chain joins TRBV19 to TRBJ2-2; 12 nucleotides align to TRBD2. Trimming took 7 bases from V and 6 from J; bases not matched to a gene: 12. The germline CDR1 and CDR2 sequences are LNHDA and SQIVND (reference sequence). The CDR3 contains 17 residues.

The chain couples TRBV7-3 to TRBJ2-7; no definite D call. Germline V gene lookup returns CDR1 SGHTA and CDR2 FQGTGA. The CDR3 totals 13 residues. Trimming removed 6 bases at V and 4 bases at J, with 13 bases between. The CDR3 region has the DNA TGTGCCAGCAGGTCCTCCCGGAGATACGAGCAGTACTTC. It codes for CASRSSRRYEQYF.

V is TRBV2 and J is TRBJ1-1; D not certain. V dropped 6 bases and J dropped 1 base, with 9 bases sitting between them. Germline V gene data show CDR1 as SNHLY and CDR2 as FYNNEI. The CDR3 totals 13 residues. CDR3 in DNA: TGTGCCAGCAGCTACACACCGAACACTGAAGCTTTCTTT. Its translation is CASSYTPNTEAFF. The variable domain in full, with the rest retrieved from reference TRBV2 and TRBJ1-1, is EPEVTQTPSHQVTQMGQEVILRCVPISNHLYFYWYRQILGQKVEFLVSFYNNEISEKSEIFDDQFSVERPDGSNFTLKIRSTKLEDSAMYFCASSYTPNTEAFFGQGTRLTVV.

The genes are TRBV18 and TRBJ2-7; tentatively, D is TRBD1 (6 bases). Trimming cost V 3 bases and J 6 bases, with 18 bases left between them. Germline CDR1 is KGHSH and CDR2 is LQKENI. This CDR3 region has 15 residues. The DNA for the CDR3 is TGTGCCAGCTCACCCGGGACATCGCAACCCCGCGAGCAGTACTTC. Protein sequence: CASSPGTSQPREQYF.

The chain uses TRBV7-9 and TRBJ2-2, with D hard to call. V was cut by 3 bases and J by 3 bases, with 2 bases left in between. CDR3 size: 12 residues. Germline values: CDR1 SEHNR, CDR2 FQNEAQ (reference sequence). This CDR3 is CASSLDTGELFF. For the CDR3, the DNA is TGTGCCAGCAGCTTGGACACCGGGGAGCTGTTTTTT.